Each of the 27 T cell receptor beta chains below was sequenced from the same sample in a study of identical twins. TCRdb processed the 5' RACE reads anew with MiXCR; each CDR3 protein has one entry. Of some 1,600,000 distinct CDR3 sequences in the sample, 32% are singletons; the top ten hold approximately 0.25%. Sequencing was done on a sample of cord blood. The receptors were sampled from a newborn girl in good health.

The V call is TRBV12-3 or TRBV12-4, the J call TRBJ2-7; D not certain. CDR3 length equals 13 residues. V was trimmed by 2 bases and J by 9 bases, leaving 14 bases between them. This CDR3 is CASSLPWTFGQYF. In nucleotides, the CDR3 is TGTGCCAGCAGTTTACCTTGGACCTTCGGGCAGTACTTC.

The sample holds a few counts of this clonotype. The chain has TRBV5-5 and TRBJ2-4; unclear D gene. V was clipped by 0 bases and J by 0 bases, with 10 bases between them. CDR3 length: 16 residues. Per germline, CDR1 SGHKS and CDR2 YYEKEE (reference sequence). CDR3 in DNA: TGTGCCAGCAGCTTGGTGTTAGGTCTAGCCAAAAACATTCAGTACTTC. It is translated as CASSLVLGLAKNIQYF. The full variable domain, completed using reference TRBV5-5 and TRBJ2-4, is DAGVTQSPTHLIKTRGQQVTLRCSPISGHKSVSWYQQVLGQGPQFIFQYYEKEERGRGNFPDRFSARQFPNYSSELNVNALLLGDSALYLCASSLVLGLAKNIQYFGAGTRLSVL.

This clonotype occurred a few times. The rearrangement links TRBV27 to TRBJ2-7; 12 bases line up with TRBD1. Germline-derived CDR1 and CDR2 are MNHEY and SMNVEV (reference sequence). The CDR3 is 15 amino acids. J lost 7 bases, V lost 3 bases, and 7 bases had no gene match. CDR3 bases: TGTGCCAGCAGTTTTGGGACAGGGGGCTACAATGAGCAGTACTTC. This gives the protein CASSFGTGGYNEQYF.

This clonotype was detected only a few times. The rearrangement links TRBV10-3 to TRBJ2-3, with D possibly TRBD1 on 6 matching bases. This CDR3 region has 14 residues. V lost 0 bases to trimming and J lost 6 bases, with 10 bases between them. Germline V CDR1 and CDR2: ENHRY, SYGVKD. The CDR3 sequence: CAISESGAGDTQYF. The CDR3 DNA is TGTGCCATCAGTGAGTCGGGGGCGGGTGATACGCAGTATTTT.

This chain connects TRBV19 to TRBJ2-3; 8 bases fit TRBD1. CDR3 length: 14 amino acids. V lost 7 bases, J lost 1 base, and 4 bases stayed unmatched. The germline CDR1 and CDR2 sequences are LNHDA and SQIVND (reference sequence). CDR3 in amino acids: CASKETGGTDTQYF. The CDR3, as DNA: TGTGCCAGTAAGGAGACAGGGGGCACAGATACGCAGTATTTT.

A few counts support this clonotype. The rearrangement uses TRBV20-1 and TRBJ2-7; TRBD1 matches 9 bases. Germline CDR1 and CDR2: DFQATT and SNEGSKA (reference sequence). The CDR3 is 14 amino acids. The ends lost 3 bases at V and 4 bases at J; junction bases unmatched: 7. CDR3 sequence (DNA): TGCAGTGCTAGTATGTGGACAGGGGCTTACGAGCAGTACTTC. Translating it yields CSASMWTGAYEQYF.

The V call is TRBV20-1, the J call TRBJ1-6; TRBD1 might be the D (6 bases). The CDR3 length is 15 residues. Trimming took 4 bases from V and 0 from J, leaving 10 bases between them. Germline-derived CDR1 and CDR2 are DFQATT and SNEGSKA (reference sequence). The CDR3 spells CSATGQSSYNSPLHF. DNA of the CDR3: TGCAGTGCTACCGGACAGAGCTCCTATAATTCACCCCTCCACTTT.

This clonotype was found a few times. The gene calls are TRBV29-1 and TRBJ1-1; D remains ambiguous. Looked up from germline, CDR1 is SQVTM and CDR2 is ANQGSEA. Trimming removed 5 bases at V and 3 bases at J, with 19 bases between. CDR3 length: 15 amino acids. In nucleotides, the CDR3 is TGCAGCGTTTTCACCGGGCCGGGAAGAGACACTGAAGCTTTCTTT. It is translated as CSVFTGPGRDTEAFF.

In DNA, the CDR3 is TGTGCCAGCAGCGTCCGGGACAGGAGACCCGAAGCTTTCTTT. Amino acid sequence: CASSVRDRRPEAFF. The gene calls are TRBV21-1 and TRBJ1-1; whether TRBD1, the table's D call, matches the DNA was not checked. TRBV21-1 is shown as a pseudogene. This CDR3 has 14 residues.

A note on this clonotype: The junction does not match germline at one end; this may be a read error. V and J are TRBV6-9 and TRBJ2-7, with 10 positions matching TRBD2. CDR1 and CDR2 from the germline V gene are MNHGY and SVAAGI. This CDR3 spans 17 amino acids. In DNA form, the CDR3 reads TGTGCCAGCAGCACCTGGACTAGCGGAACAGACTCCCACGAGCAGTACTTC. Its protein product is CASSTWTSGTDSHEQYF.

This clonotype was seen a handful of times. The chain links TRBV7-2 to TRBJ2-5; TRBD2 aligns across 15 bases. J gave up 4 bases and V 4 bases, and 10 bases lay outside the gene matches. CDR3 size: 18 residues. CDR1 and CDR2 (germline): SGHTA, FQGNSA. The CDR3 protein is CASSSGPGLAGGPETQYF. Written as DNA, the CDR3 is TGTGCCAGCAGCTCGGGCCCGGGACTAGCGGGAGGTCCAGAGACCCAGTACTTC.

The chain couples TRBV4-1 to TRBJ2-7; possibly TRBD2 for D (5 bases). The CDR3 totals 13 residues. V shed 0 bases and J shed 10 bases, with 13 bases lying between them. Germline values: CDR1 MGHRA, CDR2 YSYEKL. Written as DNA, the CDR3 is TGCGCCAGCAGCCAAGATTGGACGGGATTTCAGTACTTC. Translating it yields CASSQDWTGFQYF.

The gene calls are TRBV6-5 and TRBJ1-2; no clear D. The CDR3 has 15 amino acids. The germline V gene encodes CDR1 MNHEY and CDR2 SVGAGI. Deletions cut 2 bases from V and 4 bases from J, with 14 bases between. The DNA of the CDR3 is TGTGCCAGCAGTTACGGGGTTACGGGAAGCTATGGCTACACCTTC. Encoded protein: CASSYGVTGSYGYTF.

Comment on this clonotype: A read error may explain this, as a much larger clone is one base away. The chain links TRBV3-1 to TRBJ2-3; no firm D call. The CDR3 is made up of 14 amino acids. Looked up from germline, CDR1 is LGHDT and CDR2 is YNNKEL (reference sequence). CDR3 sequence: CACSQRQGTDTQYF. The CDR3 coding sequence is TGTGCCTGCAGCCAGAGGCAGGGCACAGATACGCAGTATTTT.

CDR3 DNA: TGTGCCAGCAGTGAACTAACGGCTAACTATGGCTACACCTTC. Its translation: CASSELTANYGYTF. The chain couples TRBV6-1 to TRBJ1-2; D is uncertain. The CDR3 is made up of 14 amino acids. V gave up 2 bases and J gave up 0 bases, with 7 bases separating them. Germline V gene lookup returns CDR1 MNHNS and CDR2 SASEGT.

V usage is TRBV6-6 and J usage is TRBJ2-2; D is uncertain. The CDR3 spans 14 residues. Germline lookup yields CDR1 MNHNY and CDR2 SVGAGI (reference sequence). Trimming shortened V by 7 bases and J by 1 base, and 10 bases separated the two germline ends. DNA of the CDR3: TGTGCCAGCATCAAGCTCTTGAACACCGGGGAGCTGTTTTTT. Protein product: CASIKLLNTGELFF.

This clonotype turned up a few times. The V and J genes are TRBV20-1 and TRBJ1-2; D is perhaps TRBD1 (6 bases). The germline V and J ends were trimmed by 3 bases and 0 bases, with 17 bases remaining between them. Germline values: CDR1 DFQATT, CDR2 SNEGSKA (reference sequence). The CDR3 has 16 residues. CDR3 protein: CSARTPDSQTNYGYTF. CDR3 DNA: TGCAGTGCTAGGACCCCGGACAGCCAAACTAACTATGGCTACACCTTC.

The chain couples TRBV6-1 to TRBJ1-5; 7 positions match TRBD1. Germline V CDR1 and CDR2: MNHNS, SASEGT. V shed 4 bases, J shed 4 bases, and the junction held 7 bases outside the gene matches. CDR3 length: 15 amino acids. In DNA form, the CDR3 reads TGTGCCAGCAGTGGCCTACAGGGGACTAATCAGCCCCAGCATTTT. Translating it yields CASSGLQGTNQPQHF.

This chain joins TRBV5-1 and TRBJ2-3; possibly TRBD2 for D (6 bases). V was cut by 4 bases and J by 2 bases, with 14 bases left in between. The CDR3 sequence is 15 residues long. Germline CDR1 reads SGHRS; CDR2 reads YFSETQ. CDR3 DNA sequence: TGCGCCAGCAGCCGCGGGGTAGCCGTCACAGATACGCAGTATTTT. Translation gives CASSRGVAVTDTQYF.

This clonotype was observed many times. V and J are TRBV12-3 or TRBV12-4 and TRBJ2-3, with D uncertain. V was cut by 10 bases and J by 6 bases, with 17 bases left in between. There are 13 residues in the CDR3. The CDR3 bases are TGTGCCACCTACGAAGCCGCCGCGGATACGCAGTATTTT. Translation gives CATYEAAADTQYF.

This chain uses TRBV5-1 with TRBJ1-1, with a tentative D call TRBD1 (5 bases). V dropped 0 bases and J dropped 4 bases, with 13 bases sitting between them. Germline lookup yields CDR1 SGHRS and CDR2 YFSETQ. The CDR3 runs to 15 residues. CDR3 region: CASSLAGPRSTEAFF. The CDR3 coding sequence is TGCGCCAGCAGCTTGGCGGGGCCAAGGAGCACTGAAGCTTTCTTT.

In its sample, this clonotype was seen a few times. DNA for the CDR3: TGTGCCAGCAGTGAATTGGGACAGGGGGCTTACACTGAAGCTTTCTTT. Amino acid sequence: CASSELGQGAYTEAFF. The chain carries TRBV6-1 and TRBJ1-1, with TRBD1 matching 12 bases. This CDR3 comprises 16 residues. J was trimmed by 3 bases and V by 2 bases; bases with no gene match: 4. Germline CDR1 is MNHNS and CDR2 is SASEGT.

This clonotype was counted a few times. J is TRBJ1-4 and V is TRBV11-2, with D uncertain. This CDR3 comprises 16 residues. CDR1 SGHAT and CDR2 FQNNGV come from the germline V gene. V was cut by 1 base and J by 3 bases, with 12 bases left in between. CDR3 protein: CASSLVPQRANEKLFF. As DNA, the CDR3 is TGTGCCAGCAGCTTAGTGCCACAGCGTGCTAATGAAAAACTGTTTTTT.

The CDR3 sequence is CASSQGLWLAPSYEQYF. The CDR3 region has the DNA TGTGCCAGCAGCCAAGGTCTGTGGCTAGCGCCCTCCTACGAGCAGTACTTC. V and J are TRBV4-2 and TRBJ2-7, with a weak D call TRBD2 (6 bases). CDR3 length equals 17 residues. The V and J ends lost 1 base and 0 bases respectively, with 16 bases between them. Germline lookup yields CDR1 LGHNA and CDR2 YNFKEQ.

This clonotype was found a few times. The chain carries TRBV20-1 and TRBJ2-5; 15 bases match TRBD2. V lost 0 bases, J lost 2 bases, and 10 bases stayed unmatched. This CDR3 has 19 amino acids. CDR1 is DFQATT and CDR2 is SNEGSKA in the germline V gene (reference sequence). CDR3 sequence: CSARDRTGLAGGGQETQYF. CDR3 coding DNA: TGCAGTGCTAGAGATCGCACGGGACTAGCGGGAGGAGGGCAAGAGACCCAGTACTTC.

The chain uses TRBV28 and TRBJ2-7; a weak D match, TRBD1 (5 bases). Looked up from germline, CDR1 is MDHEN and CDR2 is SYDVKM. V was clipped by 6 bases and J by 4 bases, with 10 bases between them. The CDR3 has 12 residues. The chain's CDR3 is CASRLGVYEQYF. The CDR3 DNA sequence: TGTGCCAGCAGGTTAGGGGTTTACGAGCAGTACTTC.

The CDR3 protein is CAISESNGKSHIQYF. CDR3 nucleotide sequence: TGTGCCATCAGTGAGTCCAACGGGAAATCCCACATTCAGTACTTC. The V call is TRBV10-3, the J call TRBJ2-7, with D maybe TRBD2 (5 bases). The DNA end is more similar to TRBJ2-4, so the J call may be wrong. The length of the CDR3 is 15 residues. Germline V gives CDR1 ENHRY, CDR2 SYGVKD.